Listed below are T cell receptor beta chains from one sample, sequenced in a study of regulatory T cells in long-lasting Graves disease. TCRdb re-called the multiplex PCR reads with MiXCR, one entry per CDR3 protein. The profile shows about 500,000 distinct CDR3 sequences, 15% to 20% of them singletons. The same sample was also used in a study of T cells in Graves' hyperthyroidism and ophthalmopathy.

The starting material was peripheral blood mononuclear cells (PBMCs), obtained at new diagnosis, from a patient treated with antithyroid drugs. The source is a man aged 40-50 years with Graves disease. Both conserved end residues are part of each CDR3. The D gene is left open where the match is weak.

D gene | J gene | V gene | CDR3 protein
- | TRBJ1-4 | TRBV2 | CASSGTAGNEKLFF
TRBD1 | TRBJ2-2 | TRBV24-1 | CATSDRDRANTGELFF
TRBD1 | TRBJ2-3 | TRBV20-1 | CSASETGETDTQYF
TRBD1 | TRBJ2-3 | TRBV27 | CASRTGAYGTDTQYF
TRBD1 | TRBJ1-5 | TRBV2 | CASSHPGGQPQHF
TRBD1 | TRBJ2-5 | TRBV5-1 | CASSSTGLRQTQYF
- | TRBJ1-2 | TRBV5-6 | CASSLNLVQGVRGYTF
TRBD1 | TRBJ2-7 | TRBV28 | CASSLVGQGVREQYF
TRBD2 | TRBJ2-3 | TRBV12-3/TRBV12-4 | CASSLAVKREYPDTQYF
TRBD1 | TRBJ2-1 | TRBV6-1 | CASSPLDRQYDEQFF
- | TRBJ2-5 | TRBV6-1 | CASSNRAGVETQYF
- | TRBJ2-1 | TRBV3-1 | CASSQDDGIVLYNEQFF
- | TRBJ1-2 | TRBV20-1 | CSASLQGVYGYTF
- | TRBJ2-5 | TRBV29-1 | CSVEKASETQYF
TRBD1 | TRBJ2-7 | TRBV18 | CASSPKGQGSYEQYF
TRBD2 | TRBJ2-5 | TRBV18 | CASSASGSPKETQYF
TRBD2 | TRBJ2-3 | TRBV20-1 | CSATQPRTSGRTDTQYF
TRBD2 | TRBJ2-7 | TRBV7-9 | CASSLDSGRALDEQYF
TRBD2 | TRBJ2-5 | TRBV30 | CAWKRGLSVRETQYF
- | TRBJ2-4 | TRBV28 | CASSLSRKNIQYF
- | TRBJ1-5 | TRBV19 | CAAGLGNQPQHF
- | TRBJ2-7 | TRBV12-3/TRBV12-4 | CASSLERGLSSYEQYF
TRBD2 | TRBJ2-7 | TRBV28 | CASLDSGGSYEQYF
TRBD2 | TRBJ2-3 | TRBV3-1 | CASSRQTSGFGTDTQYF
- | TRBJ2-5 | TRBV19 | CASRADREGETQYF
TRBD2 | TRBJ2-1 | TRBV28 | CASGETLAGGPDEQFF
- | TRBJ2-1 | TRBV12-3/TRBV12-4 | CASSLEGNNEQFF
- | TRBJ2-2 | TRBV2 | CASSETRGGELFF
- | TRBJ2-3 | TRBV7-6 | CASMDTDLGTDTQYF
TRBD2 | TRBJ2-1 | TRBV5-6 | CASSFRTSGSREQFF
- | TRBJ2-1 | TRBV9 | CASSGRGRVYNEQFF
TRBD1 | TRBJ2-1 | TRBV28 | CAKIDRGSYNEQFF
- | TRBJ2-2 | TRBV11-3 | CASSLGPTNTGELFF
- | TRBJ1-1 | TRBV28 | CASSLQNAEAFF
- | TRBJ2-7 | TRBV28 | CASSPDGTGNYEQYF
- | TRBJ2-3 | TRBV9 | CASSVDAIRTQYF
TRBD1 | TRBJ2-7 | TRBV28 | CASSLTGGATKEQYF
TRBD1 | TRBJ1-4 | TRBV2 | CASGKTGVAIEKLFF
TRBD1 | TRBJ2-7 | TRBV2 | CASSDPQGNEQYF
TRBD1 | TRBJ1-2 | TRBV20-1 | CSARSWDSESGYTF
- | TRBJ1-1 | TRBV27 | CASTKHSAGTEAFF
- | TRBJ2-5 | TRBV12-3/TRBV12-4 | CASSYSVERETQYF
- | TRBJ2-5 | TRBV20-1 | CSATRQRGAQYF
- | TRBJ2-3 | TRBV20-1 | CSAPPWGASTDTQYF